Below, one T cell receptor (beta chain) is given with its context. What antigen it recognizes has not been identified. The sample holds no much larger clone one base away, and base qualities are not on file. The sample belongs to a study of T cell changes during pregnancy in multiple sclerosis (dated by TCRdb to about 2019). Notes on the research overall: In women with multiple sclerosis, the researchers looked at how the T cell repertoire shifted as pregnancy progressed.

V lost 2 bases and J lost 3 bases, and the count of bases not matched to a germline gene is 8. The germline V gene (reference sequence) yields MNHNY for CDR1 and SVGAGI for CDR2. From its cysteine to its phenylalanine, the CDR3 spans 16 amino acids. Just CDR3 DNA is preserved here, 48 bases in frame from base 1. The library came from the immunoSEQ multiplex PCR assay. Sourced from immuneACCESS, this table was stored by TCRdb with only in-frame sequences that have V and J called. A share of the clones is absent; for the studies checked, an unresolved V gene accounts for under half, and the remainder has no known explanation. This sample holds 80,000 or so clones; 94% were observed only once. Around 0.91% of the sample comes from the top ten.

The rearranged chain carries TRBV6-6 and TRBJ2-7, with TRBD1 matching 9 junction bases. The specimen comprised peripheral blood, sampled in the second trimester of pregnancy. This clonotype originated in a female donor in good health, enrolled as a control in a pregnancy study. This receptor has the CDR3 CASSYGTGTGYYEQYF. The nucleotide sequence reads TGTGCCAGCAGTTACGGGACCGGGACAGGGTACTACGAGCAGTACTTC.